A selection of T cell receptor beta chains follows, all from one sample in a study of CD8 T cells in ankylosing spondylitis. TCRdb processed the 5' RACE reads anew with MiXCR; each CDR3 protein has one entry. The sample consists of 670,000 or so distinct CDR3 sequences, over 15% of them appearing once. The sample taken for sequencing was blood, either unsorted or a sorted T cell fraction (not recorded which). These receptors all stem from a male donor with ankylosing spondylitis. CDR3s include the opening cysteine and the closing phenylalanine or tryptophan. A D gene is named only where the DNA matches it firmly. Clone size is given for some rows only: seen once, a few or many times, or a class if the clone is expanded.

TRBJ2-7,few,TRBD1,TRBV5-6,CASSSWGTGAYEQYF,TGTGCCAGCAGCTCGTGGGGCACAGGGGCCTACGAGCAGTACTTC
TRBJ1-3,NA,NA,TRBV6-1,CASSEAPGNTIYF,TGTGCCAGCAGTGAAGCTCCCGGAAACACCATATATTTT
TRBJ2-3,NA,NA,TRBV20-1,CSARDMGQGFMNTQYF,TGCAGTGCTAGAGATATGGGGCAGGGGTTCATGAATACGCAGTATTTT
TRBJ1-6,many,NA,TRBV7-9,CASSSSLGADSPLHF,TGTGCCAGCAGCTCGTCTCTGGGAGCGGATTCACCCCTCCACTTT
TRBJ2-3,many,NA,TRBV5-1,CASSRTGVSTDTQYF,TGCGCCAGCAGCCGTACCGGGGTTAGCACAGATACGCAGTATTTT
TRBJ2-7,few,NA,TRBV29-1,CSVGSGLEQYF,TGCAGCGTTGGTTCAGGGCTCGAGCAGTACTTC
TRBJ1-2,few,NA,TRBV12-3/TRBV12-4,CASSQAFYGYTF,TGTGCCAGCAGTCAGGCCTTCTATGGCTACACCTTC
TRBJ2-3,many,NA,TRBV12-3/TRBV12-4,CASSLRRDTQYF,TGTGCCAGCAGTTTACGGAGAGATACGCAGTATTTT
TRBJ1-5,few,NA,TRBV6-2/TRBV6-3,CASSYPDSDQPQHF,TGTGCCAGCAGTTACCCGGACAGTGATCAGCCCCAGCATTTT
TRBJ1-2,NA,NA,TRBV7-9,CASSSTPTPSF,TGTGCCAGCAGCTCAACCCCAACACCAAGCTTC
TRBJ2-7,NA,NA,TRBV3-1,CASSSLGWGLPREYEQYF,TGTGCCAGCAGTTCCCTCGGGTGGGGCCTCCCTAGAGAGTACGAGCAGTACTTC
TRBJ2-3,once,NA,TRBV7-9,CASSLDQPSDTQYF,TGTGCCAGCAGCCTGGACCAGCCATCCGATACGCAGTATTTT
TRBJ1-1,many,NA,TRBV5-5,CASSLVNVNTEAFF,TGTGCCAGCAGCTTGGTTAACGTGAACACTGAAGCTTTCTTT
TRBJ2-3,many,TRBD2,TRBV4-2,CASSRTSGEIPTSTDTQYF,TGTGCCAGCAGCCGGACTAGCGGGGAGATACCTACTAGCACAGATACGCAGTATTTT
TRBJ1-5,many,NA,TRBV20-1,CSARDAGRGGQPQHF,TGCAGTGCTAGAGATGCGGGGAGGGGAGGTCAGCCCCAGCATTTT
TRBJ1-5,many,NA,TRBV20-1,CSARDAGKYSNQPQHF,TGCAGTGCTAGAGATGCGGGGAAATATAGCAATCAGCCCCAGCATTTT